This T cell receptor (beta chain) was documented in a study of persistence of HIV-infected CD4 T cells. Overlapping HIV-1 Gag 15-mer peptides at around 1 ug per peptide per mL were used. Responding CD4+ T cells were sorted by upregulation of both CD40 ligand and CD69. The V end was cut by 5 bases, the J end by 6 bases, with 26 bases between. The germline gives CDR1 SGHAT, CDR2 FQNNGV. The CDR3 runs 18 residues. Concerning this clone itself: Its specificity is not known.

Sequencing used immunoSEQ version 4 in survey mode. The repertoire was sequenced with immunoSEQ multiplex PCR; TCRdb's copy has only in-frame clones and lacks some. This sample has about 25,000 clones, with about 74% found just once. Study conclusions and caveats: CMV- and Gag-responding cells had lower TCRbeta richness than CD3/CD28-responding cells.

This TCR was sampled from an adult man with HIV who was CMV-seropositive. The sample in question was CD4+ T cells sorted from PBMCs after 18-hour stimulation, obtained from a patient who received antiretroviral therapy. This chain links TRBV11-2 with TRBJ2-1; possibly TRBD1 for D (6 bases). Written as DNA, the CDR3 is TGTGCCAGCAGCCTAACAGGGTTCCGTCTAGAATATCTCAATGAGCAGTTCTTC. Translating gives CASSLTGFRLEYLNEQFF.